One and the same sample provided the 13 T cell receptor beta chains below, sequenced in a study of T cell responses to AZD1222 COVID-19 vaccine. Method: immunoSEQ multiplex PCR; TCRdb's copy keeps in-frame clones and lacks some. Of just under 85,000 clones in the sample, about 82% were seen once. The starting material was peripheral blood, obtained on day 0 of AZD1222 vaccination. These receptors were taken from an adult in good health.

The chain employs TRBV19 and TRBJ2-1; D possibly uses TRBD1 or TRBD2 (5 bases each). From germline, CDR1 is LNHDA and CDR2 SQIVND (reference sequence). The CDR3 has 15 amino acids. Trimming took off 7 bases at V and 9 bases at J, with 22 bases between the two ends. The CDR3 bases are TGTGCCAGTACTAGGAGTGGGACGGGGCAAGGTGAGCAGTTCTTC. As protein: CASTRSGTGQGEQFF.

Here the CDR3 DNA reads TGTGCCAGCAGCTTGGAAAGTGGGAGCACAGATACGCAGTATTTT. Translation: CASSLESGSTDTQYF. V is TRBV7-2 and J is TRBJ2-3; unclear D gene. Germline V gives CDR1 SGHTA, CDR2 FQGNSA. Trimming left V 3 bases short and J 0 bases short, with 10 bases between. The CDR3 has 15 residues.

This clone was detected only once. The chain carries TRBV7-8 and TRBJ2-7; D possibly corresponds to TRBD2 (5 bases). The germline V gene has CDR1 SGHVS and CDR2 FQNEAQ. The germline V and J ends were trimmed by 5 bases and 2 bases, with 13 bases remaining between them. This CDR3 region has 14 residues. The CDR3 DNA reads TGTGCCAGCAGCCGAAACCGGGGAACCTACGAGCAGTACTTC. Amino acids: CASSRNRGTYEQYF.

The chain recombines TRBV27 with TRBJ1-5, with no clear D. This CDR3 region has 14 residues. Trimming took off 8 bases at V and 1 base at J, with 12 bases between the two ends. From germline, CDR1 is MNHEY and CDR2 SMNVEV (reference sequence). CDR3 protein: CASRQAGSNQPQHF. The CDR3 nucleotides read TGTGCCAGCCGTCAAGCGGGGAGCAATCAGCCCCAGCATTTT.

The chain uses TRBV12-5 and TRBJ1-6; D unclear. CDR3 size: 13 residues. V lost 3 bases and J lost 11, with 11 bases in between. Germline V CDR1 and CDR2: LGHNT, FRNRAP. In DNA form, the CDR3 reads TGTGCTAGTGGTTTCGACCCATCAACACCCCTCCACTTT. This translates into CASGFDPSTPLHF.

The chain combines TRBV5-6 with TRBJ2-7; 10 nucleotides agree with TRBD1. The CDR3 has 15 residues. CDR1 and CDR2 (germline): SGHDT, YYEEEE. V lost 1 base to trimming and J lost 5 bases; unmatched junction nucleotides: 6. The CDR3 region is CASSLPGQGGDEQYF. CDR3 sequence (DNA): TGTGCCAGCAGCTTGCCAGGACAGGGGGGCGACGAGCAGTACTTC.

The chain joins TRBV5-4 to TRBJ2-7; 9 bases are shared with TRBD1. Germline-derived CDR1 and CDR2 are SGHNT and YYREEE (reference sequence). V lost 4 bases and J lost 3; bases outside the gene matches: 5. This CDR3 has 14 amino acids. The CDR3 DNA reads as TGTGCCAGCAGCCTTCGGGGACAGGGCTACGAGCAGTACTTC. Protein product: CASSLRGQGYEQYF.

The CDR3 DNA follows: TGTGCCAGCTCACCAAGGACTAGCGGGCTTATCACCGGGGAGCTGTTTTTT. Protein product: CASSPRTSGLITGELFF. The chain links TRBV18 to TRBJ2-2, with 11 positions matching TRBD2. CDR3 length: 17 amino acids. The trim removed 2 bases at V and 4 bases at J, leaving 6 bases unmatched. Germline lookup yields CDR1 KGHSH and CDR2 LQKENI.

The chain employs TRBV6-5 and TRBJ1-2; TRBD1 is a possible D gene (5 bases). The germline V gene has CDR1 MNHEY and CDR2 SVGAGI. V was trimmed by 3 bases and J by 8 bases, leaving 19 bases between them. CDR3 length equals 15 residues. CDR3 nucleotides: TGTGCCAGCAGTTATTCGACCCAGGGAGACCTCGGCTACACCTTC. The encoded protein is CASSYSTQGDLGYTF.

The chain joins TRBV5-1 to TRBJ1-2; no firm D call. V was cut by 3 bases and J by 2 bases, with 8 bases left in between. CDR3 length equals 13 residues. Germline V gene sequence: CDR1 SGHRS, CDR2 YFSETQ. The CDR3 DNA is TGCGCCAGCAGCTACGACAAGAACTATGGCTACACCTTC. This translates into CASSYDKNYGYTF. The variable domain in full, with the rest retrieved from reference TRBV5-1 and TRBJ1-2, is KAGVTQTPRYLIKTRGQQVTLSCSPISGHRSVSWYQQTPGQGLQFLFEYFSETQRNKGNFPGRFSGRQFSNSRSEMNVSTLELGDSALYLCASSYDKNYGYTFGSGTRLTVV.

The rearrangement joins TRBV5-4 to TRBJ1-1; 8 bases match TRBD1. This CDR3 has 18 amino acids. V shed 3 bases, J shed 6 bases, and the junction held 19 bases outside the gene matches. Germline V lookup: CDR1 SGHNT, CDR2 YYREEE (reference sequence). The CDR3 DNA reads as TGTGCCAGCAGCTCCCTGGACAGGGCGCTTGGTAAGGGCGCTGAAGCTTTCTTT. Amino acids: CASSSLDRALGKGAEAFF.

V and J are TRBV4-2 and TRBJ2-7; 11 bases match TRBD2. V was pared by 0 bases and J by 2 bases, with 3 bases of the junction left unmatched. Germline CDR1 is LGHNA and CDR2 is YNFKEQ. CDR3 size: 16 residues. CDR3 protein: CASSQDVTSGAYEQYF. The CDR3 region has the DNA TGTGCCAGCAGCCAAGACGTGACTAGCGGGGCCTACGAGCAGTACTTC.

This chain connects TRBV19 to TRBJ2-7, with TRBD1 identical over 8 bases. V dropped 10 bases and J dropped 3; count of bases not matched to a gene: 8. This CDR3 comprises 13 residues. The germline CDR1 and CDR2 sequences are LNHDA and SQIVND (reference sequence). The CDR3 DNA reads TGTGCCACCAGGGGGCCAACTGGCTACGAGCAGTACTTC. Its protein product is CATRGPTGYEQYF. The entire variable domain, with the rest obtained from reference TRBV19 and TRBJ2-7, is as follows: DGGITQSPKYLFRKEGQNVTLSCEQNLNHDAMYWYRQDPGQGLRLIYYSQIVNDFQKGDIAEGYSVSREKKESFPLTVTSAQKNPTAFYLCATRGPTGYEQYFGPGTRLTVT.